This entry is about one T cell receptor (beta chain). What it binds is not known. CDR1 and CDR2 (germline): SNHLY, FYNNEI. Trimming took 2 bases from V and 2 from J; bases not matched to a gene: 3. This CDR3 has 14 residues. This specimen comes from a study of cytomegalovirus exposure and HLA in healthy donors. Study conclusions and caveats: A list of 150 or so TCR beta chains associated with cytomegalovirus was given.

TCRdb's copy holds only in-frame clones and misses some; the assay was immunoSEQ multiplex PCR. This table has 140,000 to 150,000 clones, approximately 86% appearing once. This chain joins TRBV2 and TRBJ2-7; 7 positions match TRBD1. The receptor was derived from a young man in good health and CMV-seropositive. The sample comprised PBMCs. Written as DNA, the CDR3 is TGTGCCAGCAGTGAATGGGACAGCACCTACGAGCAGTACTTC. It specifies CASSEWDSTYEQYF.